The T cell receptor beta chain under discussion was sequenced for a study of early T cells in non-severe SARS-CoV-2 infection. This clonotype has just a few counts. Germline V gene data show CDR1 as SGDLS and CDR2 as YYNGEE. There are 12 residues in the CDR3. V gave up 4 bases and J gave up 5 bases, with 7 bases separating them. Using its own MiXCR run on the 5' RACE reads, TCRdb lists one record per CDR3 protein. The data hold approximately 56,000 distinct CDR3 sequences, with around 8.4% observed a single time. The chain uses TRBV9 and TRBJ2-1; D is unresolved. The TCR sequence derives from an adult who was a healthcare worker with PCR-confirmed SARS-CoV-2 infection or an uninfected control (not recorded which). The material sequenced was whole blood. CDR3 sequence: CASSPRDNEQFF. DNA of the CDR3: TGTGCCAGCAGCCCCCGGGACAATGAGCAGTTCTTC.